Detailed here is one T cell receptor (beta chain). Its cognate antigen has yet to be identified. No quality values exist for individual bases; no much larger clone is one base distant. Including the terminal cysteine and phenylalanine, the CDR3 comprises 14 residues. Only CDR3 DNA is held: 42 bases, read in frame from base 1. The germline V gene (reference sequence) specifies LGHDT as CDR1 and YNNKEL as CDR2. Deletion took 4 bases off V and 4 bases off J, with a span of 10 bases between the germline ends. This record belongs to a study of blood T cells in healthy people across ages (dated by TCRdb to the mid-2010s). Context from the whole study: In model experiments, template switching captured roughly one uniquely barcoded TCR beta cDNA molecule for every two T cells. Donors were grouped into four age groups: young (average roughly 15 years), middle-aged (around 39), aged (around 66) and long-lived (around 80). To track age-related changes in TCR beta repertoire diversity, the study relied on deep sequencing normalized with unique cDNA molecular identifiers. To avoid experimental bias, donors of different ages were spread randomly across the sequencing lanes. Using the same blood draw, the study looked at two additional independent replicas of 1 million unique cDNA reads for two donors, one aged 18 to 30 and the other aged 80 or older. General study outcomes and caveats: Estimates of total diversity based on one million sequenced T cells were considered lower bounds and underestimates. Observed TCR beta diversity per million T cells fell roughly linearly with age, and a significant reduction was already apparent by age roughly 41. The percentage of naive T cells measured by flow cytometry correlated strongly with observed TCR beta diversity. Conclusive comparison of naive and antigen-experienced compartments was prevented by the profiling of bulk unsorted PBMCs. Compared with the aged group, more naive CD4+ T cells, fewer expanded clones and increased TCR diversity were shown by the long-lived group, suggesting age selection. Because donor CMV infection status was unknown, age-related changes in expanded clonotypes were potentially confounded.

The library was produced with 5' RACE. The data were produced on an Illumina HiSeq 2500. The second PCR ran for roughly 6 to 11 cycles and used a J-beta primer mix along with a sample-barcoded 5' primer. Each TCR beta cDNA molecule received a unique molecular identifier from a template-switch 5' adaptor carrying 12 random nucleotides. At least 2.5 million CDR3-containing paired-end reads were obtained from each sample. All of the RNA was converted into first-strand cDNA using the Mint cDNA synthesis kit, with a TRBC-specific oligonucleotide serving as the primer. Following uracil-DNA glycosylase treatment, a first 18-cycle PCR with universal primers M1SS and BC2_uni_R was performed on all cDNA. In the source study's methods: Each sample was normalized by randomly selecting 1 million high-quality reads, each carrying a distinct molecular identifier. Reads with shared molecular identifiers were discarded instead of being binned into consensus sequences. MiTCR, with a Q25 quality threshold and the strictest error-elimination algorithm, was used for CDR3 identification, clonotype clustering and error correction. A nonparametric unseen species model with Euler transformation was used to estimate a lower bound on total TCR beta diversity. The public reads were quality trimmed at Q25 with fastp and then assembled into clones with MiXCR by TCRdb, keeping productive beta chains. Each record represents a unique CDR3 protein, reported with the most common genes and DNA among its rows. TCRdb, rather than the study authors, made the V and J calls. The sample table contains approximately 600,000 distinct CDR3 sequences; only one count was recorded for under 65% of them. Over 35% of the sample comes from the top ten.

Donors were 39 systemically healthy Caucasian individuals from Russia aged roughly 6 to 100 years. Each donor gave 9.5 to 10 milliliters of peripheral blood, drawn into EDTA-treated Vacutainer tubes. Ficoll-Paque density-gradient centrifugation was used to isolate PBMCs, with at least 7 million per sample. Total RNA was extracted from PBMCs with Trizol reagent, with at least 6 micrograms obtained per sample. For every donor, flow cytometry on a PBMC aliquot measured the percentage of naive CD45RAhigh/CD27high T cells. Here the chain combines TRBV3-1 and TRBJ2-2; perhaps TRBD1 is the D gene, with 6 bases matching. This TCR was recovered from a man between 60 and 75 years old in good health. Specimen: blood. The DNA sequence reads TGTGCCAGCAGCCTCACAGGGATCACCGGGGAGCTGTTTTTT. Translated, it gives CASSLTGITGELFF.